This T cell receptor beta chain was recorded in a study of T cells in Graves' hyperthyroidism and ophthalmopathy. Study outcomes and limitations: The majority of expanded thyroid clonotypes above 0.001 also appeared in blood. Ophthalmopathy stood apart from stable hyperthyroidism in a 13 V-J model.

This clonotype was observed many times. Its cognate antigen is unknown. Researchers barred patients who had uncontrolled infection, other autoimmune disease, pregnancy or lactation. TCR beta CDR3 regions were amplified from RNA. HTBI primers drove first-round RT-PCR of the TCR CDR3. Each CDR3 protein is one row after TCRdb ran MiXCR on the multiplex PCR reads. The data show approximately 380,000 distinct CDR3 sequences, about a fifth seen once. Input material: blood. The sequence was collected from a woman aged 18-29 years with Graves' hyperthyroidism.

The CDR3 sequence is CSASGSSGGMLRSQYF. CDR3 DNA sequence: TGCAGTGCTAGCGGGTCTAGCGGGGGGATGCTTAGGTCCCAGTACTTC. The chain employs TRBV20-1 and TRBJ2-5, with 11 nucleotides matching TRBD2. V lost 3 bases and J lost 9; bases outside the gene matches: 15. Germline CDR1 reads DFQATT; CDR2 reads SNEGSKA (reference sequence). This CDR3 has 16 amino acids.